The 6 T cell receptor beta chains reported below all come from one sample, sequenced in a study of blood T cell repertoires in COVID-19. Libraries were prepared by immunoSEQ multiplex PCR; TCRdb keeps only in-frame clonotypes and omits some of them. The top ten clones hold roughly 4.8% of a sample with just over 150,000 clones, 80% to 95% of them seen once. The sample was peripheral blood. Receptors were obtained from a man under 40 with COVID-19, enrolled during active disease.

This sequence joins TRBV7-9 and TRBJ2-7; possible D gene TRBD1, 6 bases. The V gene lost 1 base and the J gene lost 3 bases, with 10 bases spanning the gap. The CDR3 totals 14 residues. Germline values: CDR1 SEHNR, CDR2 FQNEAQ (reference sequence). CDR3 amino acids: CASSLVGRGYEQYF. The CDR3 DNA sequence: TGTGCCAGCAGCTTAGTGGGCAGGGGCTACGAGCAGTACTTC.

This clone has a single count. V and J are TRBV7-2 and TRBJ2-7; 10 positions match TRBD1. The V gene's germline CDR1 is SGHTA and CDR2 FQGNSA. V was clipped by 5 bases and J by 2 bases; unmatched bases: 6. The CDR3 has 15 residues. CDR3 in amino acids: CASSPAGTGAYEQYF. CDR3 sequence (DNA): TGTGCCAGCAGCCCAGCCGGGACAGGGGCCTACGAGCAGTACTTC.

The sample holds one count of this clone. V is TRBV4-2 and J is TRBJ2-5, with D maybe TRBD2 (7 bases). The CDR3 runs to 18 residues. CDR1 LGHNA and CDR2 YNFKEQ come from the germline V gene. Trimming removed 0 bases at V and 4 bases at J, with 21 bases between. The CDR3 sequence is CASSQELGGGGFRETQYF. The CDR3, as DNA: TGTGCCAGCAGCCAAGAGTTAGGGGGGGGAGGCTTTAGAGAGACCCAGTACTTC.

The chain combines TRBV4-2 with TRBJ1-5; D not resolved. Trimming stripped 1 base from V and 2 bases from J, with 9 bases between. The CDR3 is 15 residues long. CDR1 LGHNA and CDR2 YNFKEQ come from the germline V gene. The CDR3 DNA is TGTGCCAGCAGCCAAGGTTCAGTGGGCAATCAGCCCCAGCATTTT. Its protein product is CASSQGSVGNQPQHF.

The V call is TRBV10-2, the J call TRBJ2-7, with a possible D match to TRBD2 (5 bases). The germline V gene encodes CDR1 WSHSY and CDR2 SAAADI. V was cut by 2 bases and J by 4 bases, with 12 bases left in between. This CDR3 spans 14 amino acids. CDR3 region: CASSEAGRRYEQYF. The CDR3 nucleotides read TGCGCCAGCAGTGAGGCTGGCAGGAGGTACGAGCAGTACTTC.

The chain carries TRBV4-3 and TRBJ2-7; TRBD2 matches at 7 bases. The V segment lost 0 bases and the J segment 3 bases; nucleotides outside the gene matches: 11. CDR3 length equals 17 residues. The germline V gene encodes CDR1 LGHNA and CDR2 YSLEER. The CDR3 DNA reads as TGCGCCAGCAGCCAAGATATTATTGACGGGAGGATCTACGAGCAGTACTTC. Encoded protein: CASSQDIIDGRIYEQYF.